Each of the 10 T cell receptor beta chains below was sequenced from the same sample in a study of T cells in localized non-small cell lung cancer. The table came from immunoSEQ multiplex PCR; TCRdb's copy has only in-frame clones and leaves some out. The top ten hold around 35% of the sample, which has approximately 29,000 clones, approximately 78% seen once. Sequences were derived from peripheral blood, sampled before any cancer treatment. These receptors originate from a male donor older than 55 with stage II squamous cell lung carcinoma.

This clone was observed a handful of times. The chain is built from TRBV7-8 and TRBJ2-7; TRBD1 might be the D (5 bases). V lost 4 bases, J lost 2 bases, and 9 bases lay in between. Germline-derived CDR1 and CDR2 are SGHVS and FQNEAQ. The CDR3 length is 13 residues. The CDR3 DNA sequence: TGTGCCAGCAGCTGGGGCCGAGCCTACGAGCAGTACTTC. Amino acids: CASSWGRAYEQYF.

The gene calls are TRBV11-2 and TRBJ1-5, with TRBD1 matching over 8 bases. The CDR3 totals 15 residues. Trimming removed 3 bases from V and 6 bases from J; junction bases left unmatched: 7. The germline gives CDR1 SGHAT, CDR2 FQNNGV. The CDR3 sequence: CASSLVQGAFQPQHF. The CDR3 DNA sequence: TGTGCCAGCAGCTTGGTCCAGGGGGCTTTTCAGCCCCAGCATTTT.

The chain joins TRBV5-1 to TRBJ2-2; perhaps TRBD1 as D (5 bases). V was clipped by 4 bases and J by 7 bases, with 20 bases between them. The CDR3 extends over 16 amino acids. Germline V gene lookup returns CDR1 SGHRS and CDR2 YFSETQ. This chain's CDR3 is CASSPGTQGGNGELFF. Here the CDR3 DNA reads TGCGCCAGCAGCCCGGGTACGCAGGGTGGAAACGGGGAGCTGTTTTTT.

The J gene is TRBJ2-7, the V gene TRBV10-3, with TRBD2 matching 7 bases. Trimming took 4 bases from V and 6 from J; bases not matched to a gene: 12. Germline V gives CDR1 ENHRY, CDR2 SYGVKD. CDR3 length: 15 amino acids. This chain's CDR3 is CAISGGGGRAGEQYF. The CDR3 bases are TGTGCCATCAGTGGGGGCGGCGGGAGAGCGGGCGAGCAGTACTTC.

This chain uses TRBV7-9 with TRBJ1-2, with a possible D match to TRBD1 (5 bases). From germline, CDR1 is SEHNR and CDR2 FQNEAQ (reference sequence). The CDR3 runs to 14 residues. V was cut by 4 bases and J by 5 bases, with 14 bases left in between. The CDR3 coding sequence is TGTGCCAGCAGCTGGGAGGGACGGTATTATGGCTACACCTTC. Its translation is CASSWEGRYYGYTF.

The rearrangement links TRBV19 to TRBJ1-2; unclear D gene. This CDR3 has 12 residues. Germline V CDR1 and CDR2: LNHDA, SQIVND (reference sequence). V lost 5 bases to trimming and J lost 10 bases, with 14 bases between them. The CDR3 bases are TGTGCCAGTAGTGAGGGCTCTTTAGCCTACACCTTC. As protein: CASSEGSLAYTF.

The genes are TRBV10-3 and TRBJ2-5; D could derive from TRBD1 or TRBD2 (5 bases each). The V end was cut by 3 bases, the J end by 5 bases, with 13 bases between. Germline lookup yields CDR1 ENHRY and CDR2 SYGVKD. There are 14 residues in the CDR3. CDR3 amino acids: CAISEGTSRETQYF. The CDR3 coding sequence is TGTGCCATCAGTGAAGGGACCTCGAGGGAGACCCAGTACTTC.

The chain employs TRBV6-1 and TRBJ2-5, with TRBD2 as a possible D gene (6 bases). Germline assignment: CDR1 MNHNS and CDR2 SASEGT. The CDR3 contains 14 residues. With 4 bases removed from V and 5 bases from J, the gap between germline ends came to 14 bases. Written as DNA, the CDR3 is TGTGCCAGCAGTGCTAGCGTCGGGCTGGAGACCCAGTACTTC. The encoded protein is CASSASVGLETQYF.

The chain joins TRBV7-9 to TRBJ2-7, with D unresolved. V lost 5 bases to trimming and J lost 2 bases, with 7 bases between them. The germline gives CDR1 SEHNR, CDR2 FQNEAQ (reference sequence). The CDR3 loop spans 12 amino acids. The CDR3 coding sequence is TGTGCCAGCAGCACTGGGACCTACGAGCAGTACTTC. Its translation is CASSTGTYEQYF.

The chain has TRBV6-1 and TRBJ1-1; D possibly corresponds to TRBD1 (6 bases). V was clipped by 7 bases and J by 5 bases, with 17 bases between them. This CDR3 is 14 amino acids long. The germline V gene encodes CDR1 MNHNS and CDR2 SASEGT. The CDR3 region is CASTAGAGDTEAFF. The CDR3 region has the DNA TGTGCCAGCACCGCCGGGGCAGGGGATACTGAAGCTTTCTTT.